This T cell receptor beta chain is from a study of blood T cell repertoires in COVID-19. In the study overall: In each case, the material was cDNA or gDNA derived from T cells, B-cell-depleted T cells, or PBMCs.

Clones were read by immunoSEQ multiplex PCR, and TCRdb kept only the in-frame ones, dropping some. The repertoire holds around 70,000 clones, with around 90% as singletons. V lost 6 bases, J lost 5 bases, and 8 bases stayed unmatched. Germline assignment: CDR1 SGHVS and CDR2 FQNEAQ. The CDR3 runs 15 residues. The specimen sequenced was peripheral blood. The receptor was isolated from a woman of 80 years or more with active or convalescent COVID-19. V usage is TRBV7-8 and J usage is TRBJ2-2; TRBD1 matches at 8 bases. CDR3 coding DNA: TGTGCCAGCAGTCCGGGACAGGAGGAGACCGGGGAGCTGTTTTTT. It yields the protein CASSPGQEETGELFF. The complete variable domain, with remaining parts taken from reference TRBV7-8 and TRBJ2-2, reads GAGVSQSPRYKVAKRGQDVALRCDPISGHVSLFWYQQALGQGPEFLTYFQNEAQLDKSGLPSDRFFAERPEGSVSTLKIQRTQQEDSAVYLCASSPGQEETGELFFGEGSRLTVL.